A selection of T cell receptor beta chains follows, all from one sample in a study of human T cells and chemical hapten exposure. TCRdb reprocessed the RACE reads via MiXCR and lists one record per CDR3 protein. The sample holds some 89,000 distinct CDR3 sequences, 10% seen once. Here the sequenced sample was whole blood, taken in connection with sensitization to the hapten diphenylcyclopropenone (DPC). The receptors stem from a woman aged 25-40 years with alopecia areata. Some clones in this sample may be carry-over from other donors' samples. CDR3s include the opening cysteine and the closing phenylalanine or tryptophan. A D gene is named only where the DNA matches it firmly. Clone size, where shown, is once, few, many, or a class for clones that have expanded.

D	V	size	J	CDR3	DNA
TRBD1	TRBV11-2	many	TRBJ2-1	CASSSRQGYNEQFF	TGTGCCAGCAGTTCCCGACAGGGCTACAATGAGCAGTTCTTC
.	TRBV12-3/TRBV12-4	few	TRBJ1-1	CASSSTTGPMNTEAFF	TGTGCCAGCAGTTCGACGACGGGACCTATGAACACTGAAGCTTTCTTT
.	TRBV6-2/TRBV6-3	.	TRBJ2-5	CAGSRQIEETQYF	TGTGCCGGCAGTCGACAGATTGAAGAGACCCAGTACTTC
.	TRBV12-3/TRBV12-4	many	TRBJ1-1	CASSPTGTTEAFF	TGTGCCAGCAGTCCCACAGGAACAACTGAAGCTTTCTTT
TRBD2	TRBV6-2/TRBV6-3	few	TRBJ2-1	CASSTGTSGSRWHEQFF	TGTGCCAGCAGTACCGGGACTAGCGGGAGTAGGTGGCATGAGCAGTTCTTC
.	TRBV5-5	many	TRBJ1-6	CASSLDWGGAPLHF	TGTGCCAGCAGCTTGGATTGGGGCGGCGCCCCCCTCCACTTT
.	TRBV7-6	once	TRBJ1-5	CASSPGTSSNQPQHF	TGTGCCAGCAGCCCCGGGACATCTAGCAATCAGCCCCAGCATTTT
.	TRBV4-1	.	TRBJ2-7	CASSQVPGNYEQYF	TGCGCCAGCAGCCAAGTCCCAGGGAACTACGAGCAGTACTTC
.	TRBV28	few	TRBJ1-2	CASNTNRGAYGYTF	TGTGCCAGCAACACCAACCGGGGGGCCTATGGCTACACCTTC
.	TRBV21-1	few	TRBJ2-4	CASSKCSGARAKNIQYF	TGTGCCAGCAGCAAATGTTCAGGGGCCAGAGCCAAAAACATTCAGTACTTC
TRBD1	TRBV29-1	.	TRBJ2-7	CSAMTGVGYEQYF	TGCAGCGCCATGACAGGGGTCGGGTACGAGCAGTACTTC
TRBD1	TRBV28	.	TRBJ2-5	CASSLLGAGGIETQYF	TGTGCCAGCAGTTTATTAGGGGCAGGGGGCATTGAGACCCAGTACTTC
.	TRBV4-1	many	TRBJ1-5	CASSQEGTANQPQHF	TGCGCCAGCAGCCAAGAAGGGACGGCTAATCAGCCCCAGCATTTT
TRBD1	TRBV9	.	TRBJ1-1	CASSVYQDRSWDTEAFF	TGTGCCAGCAGCGTTTACCAGGACAGGTCCTGGGATACTGAAGCTTTCTTT
.	TRBV6-6	.	TRBJ2-1	CASSSSSREQFF	TGTGCCAGCAGCTCGTCTTCGAGGGAGCAGTTCTTC
.	TRBV10-3	few	TRBJ1-3	CAISESQGGNTIYF	TGTGCCATCAGTGAGTCCCAGGGAGGAAACACCATATATTTT
.	TRBV4-3	many	TRBJ2-2	CASSQDHRTGELFF	TGCGCCAGCAGCCAAGATCATCGGACCGGGGAGCTGTTTTTT
.	TRBV28	many	TRBJ2-7	CASTPGGTTYEQYF	TGTGCCAGCACCCCCGGGGGCACAACCTACGAGCAGTACTTC
.	TRBV12-3/TRBV12-4	many	TRBJ2-3	CASSLGLPGAAGDTQYF	TGTGCCAGCAGTTTGGGTCTCCCAGGAGCAGCAGGAGATACGCAGTATTTT
.	TRBV12-3/TRBV12-4	many	TRBJ1-1	CASSFTQGWMNTEAFF	TGTGCCAGCAGTTTCACTCAGGGGTGGATGAACACTGAAGCTTTCTTT